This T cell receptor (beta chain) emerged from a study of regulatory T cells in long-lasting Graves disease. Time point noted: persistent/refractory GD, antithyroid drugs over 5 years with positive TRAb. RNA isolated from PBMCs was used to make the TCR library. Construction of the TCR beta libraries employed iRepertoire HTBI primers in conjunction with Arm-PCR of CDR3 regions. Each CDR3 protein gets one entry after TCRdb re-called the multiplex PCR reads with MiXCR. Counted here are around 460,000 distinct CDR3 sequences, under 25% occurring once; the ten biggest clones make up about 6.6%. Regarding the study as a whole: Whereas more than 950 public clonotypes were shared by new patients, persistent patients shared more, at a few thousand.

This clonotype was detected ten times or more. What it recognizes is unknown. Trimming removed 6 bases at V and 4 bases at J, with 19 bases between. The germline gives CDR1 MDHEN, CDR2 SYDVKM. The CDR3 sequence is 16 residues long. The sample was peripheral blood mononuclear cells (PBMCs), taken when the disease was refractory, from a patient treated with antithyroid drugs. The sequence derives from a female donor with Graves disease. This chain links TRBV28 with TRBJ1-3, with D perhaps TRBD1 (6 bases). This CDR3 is CASSETLGAPGNTIYF. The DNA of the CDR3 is TGTGCCAGCAGCGAGACGTTGGGGGCGCCCGGAAACACCATATATTTT. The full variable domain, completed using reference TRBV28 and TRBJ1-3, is DVKVTQSSRYLVKRTGEKVFLECVQDMDHENMFWYRQDPGLGLRLIYFSYDVKMKEKGDIPEGYSVSREKKERFSLILESASTNQTSMYLCASSETLGAPGNTIYFGEGSWLTVV.